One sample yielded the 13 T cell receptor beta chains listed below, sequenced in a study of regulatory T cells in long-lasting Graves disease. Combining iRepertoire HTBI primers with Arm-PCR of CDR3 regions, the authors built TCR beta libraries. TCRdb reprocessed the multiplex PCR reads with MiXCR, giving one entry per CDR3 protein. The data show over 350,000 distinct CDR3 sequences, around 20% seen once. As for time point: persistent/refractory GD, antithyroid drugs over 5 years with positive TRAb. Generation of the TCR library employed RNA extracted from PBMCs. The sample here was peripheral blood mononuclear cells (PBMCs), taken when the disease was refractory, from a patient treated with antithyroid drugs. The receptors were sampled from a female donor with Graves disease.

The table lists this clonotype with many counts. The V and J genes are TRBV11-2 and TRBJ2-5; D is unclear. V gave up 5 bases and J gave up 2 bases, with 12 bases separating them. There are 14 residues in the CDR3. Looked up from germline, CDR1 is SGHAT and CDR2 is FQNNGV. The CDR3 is CASSISGRQETQYF. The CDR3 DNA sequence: TGTGCCAGCAGCATTAGTGGGCGGCAAGAGACCCAGTACTTC.

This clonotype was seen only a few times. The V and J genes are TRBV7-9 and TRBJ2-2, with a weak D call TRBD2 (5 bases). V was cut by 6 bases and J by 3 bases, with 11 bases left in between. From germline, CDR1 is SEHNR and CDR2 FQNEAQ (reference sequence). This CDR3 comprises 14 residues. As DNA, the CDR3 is TGTGCCAGCAGGCCAATCGGGGACACCGGGGAGCTGTTTTTT. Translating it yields CASRPIGDTGELFF.

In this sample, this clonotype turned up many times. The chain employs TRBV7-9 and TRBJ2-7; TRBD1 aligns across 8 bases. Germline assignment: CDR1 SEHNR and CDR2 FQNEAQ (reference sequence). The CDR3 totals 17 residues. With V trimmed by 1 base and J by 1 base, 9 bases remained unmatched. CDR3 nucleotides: TGTGCCAGCAGCTTAGTCGCCGGGACAGGCCTTTCCTACGAGCAGTACTTC. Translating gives CASSLVAGTGLSYEQYF. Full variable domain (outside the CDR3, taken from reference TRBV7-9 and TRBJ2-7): DTGVSQNPRHKITKRGQNVTFRCDPISEHNRLYWYRQTLGQGPEFLTYFQNEAQLEKSRLLSDRFSAERPKGSFSTLEIQRTEQGDSAMYLCASSLVAGTGLSYEQYFGPGTRLTVT.

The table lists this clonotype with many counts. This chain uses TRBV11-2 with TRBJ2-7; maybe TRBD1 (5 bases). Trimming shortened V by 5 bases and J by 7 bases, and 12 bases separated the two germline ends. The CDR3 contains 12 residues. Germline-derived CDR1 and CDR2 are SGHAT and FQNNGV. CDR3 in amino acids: CASSTGVPEQYF. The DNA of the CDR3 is TGTGCCAGCAGCACAGGAGTACCTGAGCAGTACTTC.

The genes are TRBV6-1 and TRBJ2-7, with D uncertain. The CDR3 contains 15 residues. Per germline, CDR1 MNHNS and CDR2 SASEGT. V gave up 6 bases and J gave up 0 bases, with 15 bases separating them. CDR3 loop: CASSPRPASSYEQYF. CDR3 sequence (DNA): TGTGCCAGCAGCCCCAGGCCCGCTAGCTCCTACGAGCAGTACTTC.

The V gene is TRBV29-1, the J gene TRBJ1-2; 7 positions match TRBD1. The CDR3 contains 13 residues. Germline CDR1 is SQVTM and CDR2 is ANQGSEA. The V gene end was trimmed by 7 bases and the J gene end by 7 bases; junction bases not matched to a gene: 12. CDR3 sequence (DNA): TGCAGCGCTCAAATGACAGGGAATTCTGGCTACACCTTC. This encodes CSAQMTGNSGYTF.

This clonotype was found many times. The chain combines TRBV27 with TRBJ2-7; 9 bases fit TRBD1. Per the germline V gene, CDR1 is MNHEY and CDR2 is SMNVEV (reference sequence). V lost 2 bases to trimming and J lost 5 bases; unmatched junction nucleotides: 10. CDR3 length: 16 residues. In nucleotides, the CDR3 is TGTGCCAGCAGTTTAGGAGGACAGGGGAATCCGAACGAGCAGTACTTC. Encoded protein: CASSLGGQGNPNEQYF.

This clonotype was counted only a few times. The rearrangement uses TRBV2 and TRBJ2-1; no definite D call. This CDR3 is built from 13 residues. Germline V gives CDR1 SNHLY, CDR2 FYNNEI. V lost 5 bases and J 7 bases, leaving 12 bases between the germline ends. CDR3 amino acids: CASSPRGSNEQFF. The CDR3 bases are TGTGCCAGCAGTCCCCGCGGCTCAAATGAGCAGTTCTTC.

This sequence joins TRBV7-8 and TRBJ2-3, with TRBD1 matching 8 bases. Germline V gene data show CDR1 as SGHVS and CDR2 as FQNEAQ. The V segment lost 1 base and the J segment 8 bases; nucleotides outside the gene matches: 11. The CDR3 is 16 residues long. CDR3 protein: CASSLDRDRLGGTQYF. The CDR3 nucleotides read TGTGCCAGCAGCTTAGACCGGGACAGGCTAGGTGGTACGCAGTATTTT. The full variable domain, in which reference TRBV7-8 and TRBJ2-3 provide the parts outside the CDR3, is GAGVSQSPRYKVAKRGQDVALRCDPISGHVSLFWYQQALGQGPEFLTYFQNEAQLDKSGLPSDRFFAERPEGSVSTLKIQRTQQEDSAVYLCASSLDRDRLGGTQYFGPGTRLTVL.

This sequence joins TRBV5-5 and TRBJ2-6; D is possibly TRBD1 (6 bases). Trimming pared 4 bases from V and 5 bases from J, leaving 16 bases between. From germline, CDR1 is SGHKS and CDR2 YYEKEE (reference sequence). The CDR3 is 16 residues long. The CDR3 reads CASSERTALWANVLTF. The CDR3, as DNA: TGTGCCAGCAGCGAGAGGACAGCCCTCTGGGCCAACGTCCTGACTTTC.

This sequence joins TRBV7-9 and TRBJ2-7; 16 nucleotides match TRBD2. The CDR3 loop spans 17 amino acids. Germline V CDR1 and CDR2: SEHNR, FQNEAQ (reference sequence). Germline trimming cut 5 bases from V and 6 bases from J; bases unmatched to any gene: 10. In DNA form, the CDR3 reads TGTGCCAGCAGCCGCCCGGGGACTAGCGGGAGGGCCTCCGAGCAGTACTTC. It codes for CASSRPGTSGRASEQYF.

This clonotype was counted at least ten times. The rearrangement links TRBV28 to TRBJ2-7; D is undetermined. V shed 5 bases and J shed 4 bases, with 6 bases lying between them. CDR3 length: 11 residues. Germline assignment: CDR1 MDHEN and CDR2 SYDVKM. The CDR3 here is CASSNGYEQYF. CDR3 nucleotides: TGTGCCAGCAGTAATGGGTACGAGCAGTACTTC.

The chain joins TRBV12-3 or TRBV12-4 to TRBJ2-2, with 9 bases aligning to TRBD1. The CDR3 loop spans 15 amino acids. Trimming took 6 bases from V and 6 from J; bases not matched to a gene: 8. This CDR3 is CASRRGQGLPGELFF. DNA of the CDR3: TGTGCCAGCAGGAGGGGACAGGGCCTCCCCGGGGAGCTGTTTTTT.